These T cell receptor beta chains were read from a single sample in a study of Ad26.COV2.S vaccination and SARS-CoV-2 variants. Profiling relied on immunoSEQ multiplex PCR, and the TCRdb table lists in-frame clones only, not all of them. This sample has some 45,000 clones; roughly 80% occur once, and the top ten carry around half. This material consisted of peripheral blood, taken after recovery from COVID-19. These receptors originate from a human donor who had recovered from COVID-19. Both conserved end residues are part of each CDR3. D genes are given only for firm matches. Size is stated for part of the rows, as once, few or many counts, or as a class when the clone is expanded.

CDR3 DNA: TGTGCCAGCAGCTTAAACCCTACAGGGATGGGAAGTGGCTACACCTTC; CDR3 protein: CASSLNPTGMGSGYTF; CDR3 length: 16; clone size: -; D gene: -; J gene: TRBJ1-2; V gene: TRBV7-3
CDR3 DNA: TGTGCCAGCAGCCCGGCCCTACAGAGAGGGAACACTGAAGCTTTCTTT; CDR3 protein: CASSPALQRGNTEAFF; CDR3 length: 16; clone size: -; D gene: -; J gene: TRBJ1-1; V gene: TRBV5-6
CDR3 DNA: TGCGCCAGCAGCTTGGATTGGAGGCGGGCAGTGAGACGGAACACCATATATTTT; CDR3 protein: CASSLDWRRAVRRNTIYF; CDR3 length: 18; clone size: -; D gene: -; J gene: TRBJ1-3; V gene: TRBV5-1
CDR3 DNA: TGTGCCACCAGCAGAGACCGAGTAGTAGGAAACACCATATATTTT; CDR3 protein: CATSRDRVVGNTIYF; CDR3 length: 15; clone size: -; D gene: -; J gene: TRBJ1-3; V gene: TRBV15
CDR3 DNA: TGTGCCAGCAGGGACAGGCTCCAAGAGACCCAGTACTTC; CDR3 protein: CASRDRLQETQYF; CDR3 length: 13; clone size: -; D gene: TRBD1; J gene: TRBJ2-5; V gene: TRBV6-5
CDR3 DNA: TGTGCCAGCAGCACGACAGGCGTGAACACTGAAGCTTTCTTT; CDR3 protein: CASSTTGVNTEAFF; CDR3 length: 14; clone size: -; D gene: -; J gene: TRBJ1-1; V gene: TRBV5-5
CDR3 DNA: TGTGCCAGCTCACCCCCCGGCGGGGGGACCGGGGAGCTGTTTTTT; CDR3 protein: CASSPPGGGTGELFF; CDR3 length: 15; clone size: -; D gene: TRBD2; J gene: TRBJ2-2; V gene: TRBV18
CDR3 DNA: TGTGCCAGCAGCCCTGGACAGCCTCGAAACACCATATATTTT; CDR3 protein: CASSPGQPRNTIYF; CDR3 length: 14; clone size: -; D gene: -; J gene: TRBJ1-3; V gene: TRBV5-5
CDR3 DNA: TGTGCCAGTAGTATGTGGTCAGGGGGAACAGATACGCAGTATTTT; CDR3 protein: CASSMWSGGTDTQYF; CDR3 length: 15; clone size: -; D gene: TRBD1; J gene: TRBJ2-3; V gene: TRBV19
CDR3 DNA: TGTGCCAGCAAAAAAGCCGGGACAGGGGATGAAAAACTGTTTTTT; CDR3 protein: CASKKAGTGDEKLFF; CDR3 length: 15; clone size: -; D gene: TRBD1; J gene: TRBJ1-4; V gene: TRBV27
CDR3 DNA: TGTGCTAGTGGTTTGAGTGGGGACTCTTACTCTGGAAACACCATATATTTT; CDR3 protein: CASGLSGDSYSGNTIYF; CDR3 length: 17; clone size: -; D gene: -; J gene: TRBJ1-3; V gene: TRBV12-5
CDR3 DNA: TGTGCCAGCAGCGTAGAGGGTACAGCCTACTCTGAAGCTTTCTTT; CDR3 protein: CASSVEGTAYSEAFF; CDR3 length: 15; clone size: -; D gene: -; J gene: TRBJ1-1; V gene: TRBV9
CDR3 DNA: TGTGCCTGGAGTGGTAGGAGGGGGAGAGCTTTCTTT; CDR3 protein: CAWSGRRGRAFF; CDR3 length: 12; clone size: -; D gene: -; J gene: TRBJ1-1; V gene: TRBV30
CDR3 DNA: TGTGCCAGTAAATCATCATCAAACTATGGCTACACCTTC; CDR3 protein: CASKSSSNYGYTF; CDR3 length: 13; clone size: -; D gene: -; J gene: TRBJ1-2; V gene: TRBV19
CDR3 DNA: TGTGCCAGCAGTTCCCGCGGGACCCCGAGTAATGAGCAGTTCTTC; CDR3 protein: CASSSRGTPSNEQFF; CDR3 length: 15; clone size: -; D gene: -; J gene: TRBJ2-1; V gene: TRBV6-6
CDR3 DNA: TGTGCCACCAGTGTTTCCGGGGGCCCCTCCTCCTACAATGAGCAGTTCTTC; CDR3 protein: CATSVSGGPSSYNEQFF; CDR3 length: 17; clone size: -; D gene: -; J gene: TRBJ2-1; V gene: TRBV24-1
CDR3 DNA: TGCAGCGTTGAGGGGGGACAGGGGATTACCTACGAGCAGTACTTC; CDR3 protein: CSVEGGQGITYEQYF; CDR3 length: 15; clone size: -; D gene: TRBD1; J gene: TRBJ2-7; V gene: TRBV29-1
CDR3 DNA: TGTGCCAGCAGCCAAGAGGCTAGCGGGGTAAGGGAGCAGTTCTTC; CDR3 protein: CASSQEASGVREQFF; CDR3 length: 15; clone size: -; D gene: TRBD2; J gene: TRBJ2-1; V gene: TRBV14
CDR3 DNA: TGCGCCAGCTTTGGGGCCCCACTCAGGTCGACTGAAGCTTTCTTT; CDR3 protein: CASFGAPLRSTEAFF; CDR3 length: 15; clone size: -; D gene: -; J gene: TRBJ1-1; V gene: TRBV23-1
CDR3 DNA: TGTGCCAGCAGTCCCGGACGGTTAAGAGGGACTGAAGCTTTCTTT; CDR3 protein: CASSPGRLRGTEAFF; CDR3 length: 15; clone size: -; D gene: -; J gene: TRBJ1-1; V gene: TRBV6-6
CDR3 DNA: TGCAGCGGAGAAACAGGGGGCACTGAAGCTTTCTTT; CDR3 protein: CSGETGGTEAFF; CDR3 length: 12; clone size: -; D gene: TRBD1; J gene: TRBJ1-1; V gene: TRBV29-1
CDR3 DNA: TGCGCCAGCAGCCAAGACCCTACCGGAGCTTTCTTT; CDR3 protein: CASSQDPTGAFF; CDR3 length: 12; clone size: -; D gene: -; J gene: TRBJ1-1; V gene: TRBV4-1
CDR3 DNA: TGTGCCAGCAGCCGAGGACAGGGGAGGACAGATACGCAGTATTTT; CDR3 protein: CASSRGQGRTDTQYF; CDR3 length: 15; clone size: -; D gene: TRBD1; J gene: TRBJ2-3; V gene: TRBV7-9
CDR3 DNA: TGTGCCAGTAGTATGGGGCTAGTCACACATGAGCAGTTCTTC; CDR3 protein: CASSMGLVTHEQFF; CDR3 length: 14; clone size: -; D gene: -; J gene: TRBJ2-1; V gene: TRBV19
CDR3 DNA: TGTGCCAGTAGTATCGGGAGGCAGAACACTGAAGCTTTCTTT; CDR3 protein: CASSIGRQNTEAFF; CDR3 length: 14; clone size: -; D gene: -; J gene: TRBJ1-1; V gene: TRBV19
CDR3 DNA: TGTGCCAGCTCACCACTGGTGGCCGGACAGACCAATCAGCCCCAGCATTTT; CDR3 protein: CASSPLVAGQTNQPQHF; CDR3 length: 17; clone size: -; D gene: -; J gene: TRBJ1-5; V gene: TRBV18
CDR3 DNA: TGTGCCACCAGTGATGAGTACCAAGAGACCCAGTACTTC; CDR3 protein: CATSDEYQETQYF; CDR3 length: 13; clone size: -; D gene: -; J gene: TRBJ2-5; V gene: TRBV24-1
CDR3 DNA: TGTGCCATCAGTCAGGGAGGGAGCTATGGCTACACCTTC; CDR3 protein: CAISQGGSYGYTF; CDR3 length: 13; clone size: few; D gene: -; J gene: TRBJ1-2; V gene: TRBV10-3
CDR3 DNA: TGTGCCAGTATGGGGTCAGGTCGCAGCAATCAGCCCCAGCATTTT; CDR3 protein: CASMGSGRSNQPQHF; CDR3 length: 15; clone size: -; D gene: -; J gene: TRBJ1-5; V gene: TRBV19
CDR3 DNA: TGTGCCTGGTCTAGATCCGGTGAGCAGTTCTTC; CDR3 protein: CAWSRSGEQFF; CDR3 length: 11; clone size: -; D gene: -; J gene: TRBJ2-1; V gene: TRBV30
CDR3 DNA: TGTGCCAGCAGCCCCGGACGGGGGGAGATCAATGAGCAGTTCTTC; CDR3 protein: CASSPGRGEINEQFF; CDR3 length: 15; clone size: few; D gene: TRBD2; J gene: TRBJ2-1; V gene: TRBV11-3
CDR3 DNA: TGTGCCAGCAGCTTGACAGGGGCTGAAGGCTACACCTTC; CDR3 protein: CASSLTGAEGYTF; CDR3 length: 13; clone size: -; D gene: TRBD1; J gene: TRBJ1-2; V gene: TRBV7-3
CDR3 DNA: TGTGCCAGCTCCGCTAGGGGGCAGGAGGTCACAGATACGCAGTATTTT; CDR3 protein: CASSARGQEVTDTQYF; CDR3 length: 16; clone size: -; D gene: TRBD1; J gene: TRBJ2-3; V gene: TRBV7-2
CDR3 DNA: TGTGCCAGCAGTTTTCATTCGTCGGGAAACACCATATATTTT; CDR3 protein: CASSFHSSGNTIYF; CDR3 length: 14; clone size: medium-sized; D gene: -; J gene: TRBJ1-3; V gene: TRBV28
CDR3 DNA: TGTGCCAGCAGCGATCTTACGGGTCATTATCAGCCCCAGCATTTT; CDR3 protein: CASSDLTGHYQPQHF; CDR3 length: 15; clone size: -; D gene: -; J gene: TRBJ1-5; V gene: TRBV27
CDR3 DNA: TGTGCCAGCAGCGTGACTAGCACAGATACGCAGTATTTT; CDR3 protein: CASSVTSTDTQYF; CDR3 length: 13; clone size: once; D gene: -; J gene: TRBJ2-3; V gene: TRBV3-1/TRBV3-2
CDR3 DNA: TGTGCAGCGCCGAGGAGTTGGGGCCTAGGAAAGACCCAGTACTTC; CDR3 protein: CAAPRSWGLGKTQYF; CDR3 length: 15; clone size: -; D gene: -; J gene: TRBJ2-5; V gene: TRBV6-5
CDR3 DNA: TGCGCCAGCAGCTCCCAGGGAGGGGGAGACCAGCCCCAGCATTTT; CDR3 protein: CASSSQGGGDQPQHF; CDR3 length: 15; clone size: -; D gene: -; J gene: TRBJ1-5; V gene: TRBV5-1
CDR3 DNA: TGTGCCAGCGGTACAGGGGCCGCAAAAGAGACCCAGTACTTC; CDR3 protein: CASGTGAAKETQYF; CDR3 length: 14; clone size: -; D gene: TRBD1; J gene: TRBJ2-5; V gene: TRBV6-5
CDR3 DNA: TGTGCCAGCAGCGAGCCCGGGACAGGGTTCCGAGAGCAGTTCTTC; CDR3 protein: CASSEPGTGFREQFF; CDR3 length: 15; clone size: -; D gene: TRBD1; J gene: TRBJ2-1; V gene: TRBV9
CDR3 DNA: TGTGCCAGCAGCGGCGACCGTGGCAGCTCCTACGAGCAGTACTTC; CDR3 protein: CASSGDRGSSYEQYF; CDR3 length: 15; clone size: -; D gene: -; J gene: TRBJ2-7; V gene: TRBV2
CDR3 DNA: TGTGCCAGCAGTCTCACCGGGGAGCTGTTTTTT; CDR3 protein: CASSLTGELFF; CDR3 length: 11; clone size: few; D gene: -; J gene: TRBJ2-2; V gene: TRBV6-6
CDR3 DNA: TGCGCCAGCAGCTTGGAAGGGCCACCGACTGAAGCTTTCTTT; CDR3 protein: CASSLEGPPTEAFF; CDR3 length: 14; clone size: -; D gene: -; J gene: TRBJ1-1; V gene: TRBV5-1
CDR3 DNA: TGTGCCAGCTCCCAGGGAAGGGACAGGGGCTTCTATGGCTACACCTTC; CDR3 protein: CASSQGRDRGFYGYTF; CDR3 length: 16; clone size: -; D gene: TRBD1; J gene: TRBJ1-2; V gene: TRBV18
CDR3 DNA: TGCGCCAGCAGCTTGGCAGGCACGACGGATTCACCCCTCCACTTT; CDR3 protein: CASSLAGTTDSPLHF; CDR3 length: 15; clone size: -; D gene: -; J gene: TRBJ1-6; V gene: TRBV5-1
CDR3 DNA: TGTGCCAGCAGCTCAGACAGGACTGAAGCTTTCTTT; CDR3 protein: CASSSDRTEAFF; CDR3 length: 12; clone size: -; D gene: -; J gene: TRBJ1-1; V gene: TRBV2
CDR3 DNA: TGTGCCTGGAGCCCGGACAACAATCAGCCCCAGCATTTT; CDR3 protein: CAWSPDNNQPQHF; CDR3 length: 13; clone size: -; D gene: -; J gene: TRBJ1-5; V gene: TRBV30
CDR3 DNA: TGCGCCAGCAGCTTAATAATAGGGGTCGAAGCTTTCTTT; CDR3 protein: CASSLIIGVEAFF; CDR3 length: 13; clone size: -; D gene: -; J gene: TRBJ1-1; V gene: TRBV5-1
CDR3 DNA: TGTGCCAGCAGCCTATTAGGGGGGGCGATTAACTATGGCTACACCTTC; CDR3 protein: CASSLLGGAINYGYTF; CDR3 length: 16; clone size: once; D gene: -; J gene: TRBJ1-2; V gene: TRBV7-9
CDR3 DNA: TGTGCCAGCAGTTACTCGACAGGAGGCACCGGGGAGCTGTTTTTT; CDR3 protein: CASSYSTGGTGELFF; CDR3 length: 15; clone size: -; D gene: -; J gene: TRBJ2-2; V gene: TRBV6-2/TRBV6-3
CDR3 DNA: TGTGCCAGCAGTTACCGGGGGGGAAGGACTGAAGCTTTCTTT; CDR3 protein: CASSYRGGRTEAFF; CDR3 length: 14; clone size: -; D gene: -; J gene: TRBJ1-1; V gene: TRBV6-5
CDR3 DNA: TGTGCCAGCAGCATATCGGACAGGGTGGAGGAAAAACTGTTTTTT; CDR3 protein: CASSISDRVEEKLFF; CDR3 length: 15; clone size: -; D gene: TRBD1; J gene: TRBJ1-4; V gene: TRBV9